Following are 24 T cell receptor beta chains from one sample sequenced in a study of shared clonotypes between healthy human individuals. Produced via immunoSEQ multiplex PCR; TCRdb's table is partial and in-frame only. In the table there are around 690,000 clones, around 91% of which are singletons. The sample comprised memory CD8+ T cells from PBMCs. Subset meaning: CD45RO+ cells pooled with CCR7-negative TemRA cells. Receptor source: a man aged 18 to 30 in good health. Some clones in this sample may be carry-over from other donors' samples.

CDR3 sequence (DNA): TGTGCCAGCAGCCCCGGACTATCCCTCTCCTACGAGCAGTACTTC. As protein: CASSPGLSLSYEQYF. V usage is TRBV11-2 and J usage is TRBJ2-7; possible D gene TRBD2, 6 bases. Germline CDR1 and CDR2: SGHAT and FQNNGV. V was pared by 5 bases and J by 0 bases, with 14 bases between. The CDR3 consists of 15 residues.

The rearrangement links TRBV7-9 to TRBJ2-3; weak D call: TRBD2 (5 bases). Looked up from germline, CDR1 is SEHNR and CDR2 is FQNEAQ (reference sequence). Between the trimmed V and J ends, which lost 4 bases and 9 bases, there was a span of 5 bases. CDR3 length: 10 residues. For the CDR3, the DNA is TGTGCCAGCAGCTGGGAGACGCAGTATTTT. This codes for CASSWETQYF.

The chain links TRBV11-2 to TRBJ2-7; 11 bases are shared with TRBD2. The CDR3 has 15 residues. Germline CDR1 is SGHAT and CDR2 is FQNNGV. With 6 bases clipped from V and 9 bases from J, the junction kept 13 bases outside the gene matches. CDR3 in DNA: TGTGCCAGCAGTACTACTAGCGGGAGTTCTTTGGGGCAGTACTTC. Protein: CASSTTSGSSLGQYF.

This clone turned up a few times. Other DNA sequences from this sample encode an identical CDR3 as well. The chain couples TRBV4-2 to TRBJ2-7; 7 positions match TRBD2. The V gene end was trimmed by 0 bases and the J gene end by 4 bases; junction bases not matched to a gene: 6. CDR1 and CDR2 (germline): LGHNA, YNFKEQ. The CDR3 is 15 amino acids. CDR3 sequence: CASSQDLAGAYEQYF. DNA of the CDR3: TGTGCCAGCAGCCAAGATCTGGCGGGAGCTTACGAGCAGTACTTC.

With respect to this clone: A clone one base away is much larger, so this may be a read error. For the CDR3, the DNA is TGTGCCAGCAGCCGGGACAGGGGGCAAGAGGCCCAGTACTTC. It yields the protein CASSRDRGQEAQYF. V and J are TRBV2 and TRBJ2-5; 12 bases agree with TRBD1. Germline CDR1 and CDR2: SNHLY and FYNNEI. The CDR3 sequence is 14 residues long.

The chain uses TRBV10-3 and TRBJ2-2; 14 nucleotides agree with TRBD2. Germline CDR1 is ENHRY and CDR2 is SYGVKD. This CDR3 is built from 18 residues. Unmatched junction bases numbered 9, after V lost 3 bases and J lost 6 bases. CDR3 region: CAISDPGLAGGSPGELFF. The DNA for the CDR3 is TGTGCCATCAGTGACCCAGGACTAGCGGGAGGTTCGCCCGGGGAGCTGTTTTTT.

The V call is TRBV7-6, the J call TRBJ2-1, with 9 nucleotides matching TRBD2. Looked up from germline, CDR1 is SGHVS and CDR2 is FNYEAQ. The CDR3 length is 16 residues. The ends lost 0 bases at V and 5 bases at J; junction bases unmatched: 5. The CDR3 reads CASSLAWLAGNNEQFF. The CDR3 nucleotides read TGTGCCAGCAGCTTAGCGTGGCTAGCGGGGAACAATGAGCAGTTCTTC.

This clone was seen once. The V gene is TRBV27, the J gene TRBJ2-1; tentatively, D is TRBD1 (6 bases). There are 13 residues in the CDR3. Trimming took off 6 bases at V and 6 bases at J, with 12 bases between the two ends. Per the germline V gene, CDR1 is MNHEY and CDR2 is SMNVEV (reference sequence). The CDR3 loop reads CASRPDRPNEQFF. The CDR3 DNA is TGTGCCAGCAGACCGGACAGACCCAATGAGCAGTTCTTC.

CDR3: CASSLGAGGKFF. The CDR3 nucleotides are TGTGCCAGCAGCTTAGGAGCAGGGGGTAAGTTCTTC. The gene calls are TRBV7-8 and TRBJ2-1; 7 bases map to TRBD1. The J segment lost 14 bases and the V segment lost 1 base, leaving 5 bases of the junction unmatched. Germline V gene data show CDR1 as SGHVS and CDR2 as FQNEAQ. The CDR3 length is 12 residues.

This clone has just one count. CDR3 in DNA: TGTGCCAGCAGCTTAGGGGCAGCGGGAGAGGGGATGCGCTCAGATACGCAGTATTTT. Residues: CASSLGAAGEGMRSDTQYF. This chain uses TRBV7-6 with TRBJ2-3, with 8 bases identical to TRBD2. Germline lookup yields CDR1 SGHVS and CDR2 FNYEAQ. This CDR3 has 19 residues. Losses at the gene ends were 1 base for V and 4 bases for J; bases not matched to a gene: 16.

The V call is TRBV12-1, the J call TRBJ1-1. TRBV12-1 is designated a pseudogene. This CDR3 region has 14 residues. CDR3 protein: CSGWVRRRNTEAFF. CDR3 sequence (DNA): TGTTCGGGATGGGTTCGCCGCCGAAACACTGAAGCTTTCTTT.

This rearrangement joins TRBV6-5 to TRBJ1-5; D is uncertain. This CDR3 has 14 residues. Germline CDR1 reads MNHEY; CDR2 reads SVGAGI. V lost 6 bases and J 0 bases, leaving 9 bases between the germline ends. The CDR3: CASRPAYSNQPQHF. The CDR3 coding sequence is TGTGCCAGCAGACCAGCTTATAGCAATCAGCCCCAGCATTTT.

The rearrangement joins TRBV5-1 to TRBJ2-7; TRBD1 is a possible D gene (6 bases). The V end was cut by 4 bases, the J end by 2 bases, with 22 bases between. Germline V CDR1 and CDR2: SGHRS, YFSETQ. The CDR3 covers 17 residues. The CDR3 is CASSLEITGTFPYEQYF. The CDR3 bases are TGCGCCAGCAGCCTTGAGATTACCGGGACATTCCCCTACGAGCAGTACTTC.

This clone was seen just once. The chain is built from TRBV6-5 and TRBJ2-7; possibly TRBD1 for D (6 bases). This CDR3 has 14 residues. Germline V CDR1 and CDR2: MNHEY, SVGAGI. The V gene lost 5 bases and the J gene lost 4 bases, with 15 bases spanning the gap. DNA of the CDR3: TGTGCCAGCAGTCCCTCAGGGGTACAGTACGAGCAGTACTTC. This gives the protein CASSPSGVQYEQYF.

The gene calls are TRBV25-1 and TRBJ2-5; 8 bases match TRBD1. The germline gives CDR1 MGHDK, CDR2 SYGVNS. J was trimmed by 4 bases and V by 4 bases; bases with no gene match: 11. The CDR3 totals 16 residues. The CDR3 spells CASSVRTGHFLETQYF. As DNA, the CDR3 is TGTGCCAGCAGTGTTAGGACAGGGCATTTCTTAGAGACCCAGTACTTC. The full variable domain, in which reference TRBV25-1 and TRBJ2-5 provide the parts outside the CDR3, is EADIYQTPRYLVIGTGKKITLECSQTMGHDKMYWYQQDPGMELHLIHYSYGVNSTEKGDLSSESTVSRIRTEHFPLTLESARPSHTSQYLCASSVRTGHFLETQYFGPGTRLLVL.

The chain combines TRBV2 with TRBJ2-5; 10 bases fit TRBD1. The CDR3 consists of 17 residues. Trimming removed 6 bases from V and 5 bases from J; junction bases left unmatched: 15. Germline CDR1 is SNHLY and CDR2 is FYNNEI. CDR3 DNA: TGTGCCAGCAGCCATACCTTTGGGACAGGGGCACGGGAGACCCAGTACTTC. Its protein product is CASSHTFGTGARETQYF.

DNA for the CDR3: TGCGCCAGCAGCCCAGTCGAGGGGACACCTTCTGGCTACACCTTC. Protein product: CASSPVEGTPSGYTF. The genes are TRBV4-3 and TRBJ1-2; maybe TRBD1 (6 bases). In germline, CDR1 is LGHNA, CDR2 YSLEER. The length of the CDR3 is 15 residues. With 4 bases removed from V and 7 bases from J, the gap between germline ends came to 19 bases.

J is TRBJ2-7 and V is TRBV21-1; the table's D call TRBD1 went unverified against the DNA. TRBV21-1 is listed as a pseudogene. The CDR3 runs 18 residues. The CDR3, as DNA: TGTGCCAGCAGCAATGAAGTTAGGTTTTGCAGGGGATCCTACGAGCAGTACTTC. This gives the protein CASSNEVRFCRGSYEQYF.

With respect to this clone: Within the sample, other DNA sequences also encode this same CDR3. V gene TRBV9 combines with J gene TRBJ1-2; maybe TRBD1 (6 bases). Germline V gene sequence: CDR1 SGDLS, CDR2 YYNGEE. The V end lost 3 bases, the J end lost 2 bases, and 11 bases lay between the germline ends. CDR3 size: 14 residues. In nucleotides, the CDR3 is TGTGCCAGCAGCGATACACAGGGAAACTATGGCTACACCTTC. It translates to CASSDTQGNYGYTF.

The rearrangement links TRBV2 to TRBJ2-7; 9 bases match TRBD2. The CDR3 runs 15 residues. Germline CDR1 is SNHLY and CDR2 is FYNNEI. Germline trimming cut 6 bases from V and 0 bases from J; bases unmatched to any gene: 6. The CDR3 DNA reads as TGTGCCAGCAGCGCCTGGACTAGCGCCTCCTACGAGCAGTACTTC. It specifies CASSAWTSASYEQYF.

The chain combines TRBV4-2 with TRBJ2-7; maybe TRBD2 (5 bases). Germline V gene lookup returns CDR1 LGHNA and CDR2 YNFKEQ. The CDR3 covers 14 residues. V dropped 0 bases and J dropped 2 bases, with 8 bases sitting between them. The DNA of the CDR3 is TGTGCCAGCAGCCAAGAGGCGGGTACCTACGAGCAGTACTTC. This encodes CASSQEAGTYEQYF.

This rearrangement joins TRBV7-8 to TRBJ2-7, with D tentatively TRBD1 (5 bases). The CDR3 is made up of 16 amino acids. Germline lookup yields CDR1 SGHVS and CDR2 FQNEAQ. V was clipped by 6 bases and J by 0 bases, with 18 bases between them. The CDR3 DNA reads TGTGCCAGCAGAAGGGGTTCGGTGAGGAGCTCCTACGAGCAGTACTTC. Residues: CASRRGSVRSSYEQYF.

This clone occurred once. The rearrangement joins TRBV5-1 to TRBJ2-2; perhaps TRBD2 as D (5 bases). Germline CDR1 SGHRS, CDR2 YFSETQ. Between the trimmed V and J ends, which lost 2 bases and 0 bases, there was a span of 11 bases. The CDR3 is 16 amino acids. The CDR3 region has the DNA TGCGCCAGCAGCTTTTGGGCTAGCTCGAACACCGGGGAGCTGTTTTTT. Its protein is CASSFWASSNTGELFF.

This clone has a single count. V and J are TRBV19 and TRBJ1-5, with no clear D. V was clipped by 1 base and J by 4 bases, with 5 bases between them. The CDR3 is made up of 13 amino acids. CDR1 and CDR2 (germline): LNHDA, SQIVND (reference sequence). CDR3 sequence: CASSIARNQPQHF. The CDR3 region has the DNA TGTGCCAGTAGTATAGCGAGGAATCAGCCCCAGCATTTT.